This T cell receptor beta chain was sequenced for a study of blood T cells in healthy people across ages (dated by TCRdb to the mid-2010s). In terms of the full investigation: In model experiments, template switching captured about one uniquely barcoded TCR beta cDNA molecule for every two T cells. Using deep sequencing normalized with unique cDNA molecular identifiers, the study measured how TCR beta repertoire diversity changes with age. The donors were split into four age groups: young (average about 16 years), middle-aged (nearly 40), aged (roughly 68) and long-lived (roughly 88). To avoid experimental bias, donors of different ages were distributed randomly across sequencing lanes. Two additional independent replicas of 1 million unique cDNA reads from the same blood draw were analyzed for two donors (one aged 18 to 29 and one aged 80 or older).

Details on this clonotype: No antigen is known for it. There are no base qualities to consult, and no much larger clone falls within one base.

Sequences SEHNR (CDR1) and FQNEAQ (CDR2) are obtained from the germline V gene (reference sequence). Measured from the cysteine to the phenylalanine, the CDR3 is 12 residues long. The read is trimmed to its CDR3 DNA, 36 bases read in frame from base 1. Systemically healthy Caucasian individuals from Russia, some 40 in total and aged about 6 to 95 years, were included as donors. Each donor gave about 10 milliliters of peripheral blood, drawn into EDTA-treated Vacutainer tubes. Ficoll-Paque density-gradient centrifugation was used to isolate PBMCs, with at least 7 million obtained per sample. Trizol reagent was used to extract total RNA from the PBMCs, yielding at least 6 micrograms per sample. The percentages of naive CD45RAhigh/CD27high T cells were determined by flow cytometry on a PBMC aliquot from every donor. Paper-wide results and their limitations: Compared with the aged group, more naive CD4+ T cells, fewer expanded clones and increased TCR diversity were shown by the long-lived group, suggesting age selection. A strong correlation was found between observed TCR beta diversity and the percentage of naive T cells measured by flow cytometry. Total diversity estimates from one million sequenced T cells were considered lower bounds and underestimates. Observed TCR beta diversity per million T cells fell roughly linearly with age, and a significant reduction was already apparent by age about 36. Since profiling was done on bulk unsorted PBMCs, naive and antigen-experienced compartments could not be conclusively compared. Because the CMV infection status of the donors was unknown, age-related changes in expanded clonotypes may potentially have been confounded.

The protocol used for the library was 5' RACE. The sample was run on an Illumina HiSeq 2500. A second PCR of about 6 to 11 cycles was performed with a sample-barcoded 5' primer and a J-beta primer mix. A template-switch 5' adaptor carrying 12 random nucleotides introduced a unique molecular identifier onto each TCR beta cDNA molecule. Each sample yielded at least 2.5 million CDR3-containing paired-end reads. The Mint cDNA synthesis kit, primed by a TRBC-specific oligonucleotide, was used to synthesize first-strand cDNA from all RNA. Following uracil-DNA glycosylase treatment, all cDNA underwent a first 18-cycle PCR with the universal primers M1SS and BC2_uni_R. The paper's processing steps were these. For normalization, 1 million high-quality reads, each with a distinct molecular identifier, were randomly selected from each sample. Reads sharing molecular identifiers were discarded rather than binned into consensus sequences. MiTCR, run with a Q25 quality threshold and the strictest error-elimination algorithm, handled CDR3 identification, clonotype clustering and error correction. A nonparametric unseen species model using Euler transformation provided a lower-bound estimate of total TCR beta diversity. TCRdb cleaned the public reads at Q25 with fastp, built clones with MiXCR and kept in-frame beta chains. Entries are consolidated by CDR3 protein sequence, retaining the most common genes and DNA. Here the V and J calls rest on TCRdb's processing, not on the authors' analysis. For this sample there are more than 1.4 million distinct CDR3 sequences; around two fifths appear just once. Clones ranked in the top ten supply roughly 7.9% of the sample.

The source is a woman between 18 and 30 years old in good health. Sequenced input: blood. This chain joins TRBV7-9 to TRBJ2-5; no D gene call is confident. Judging by the DNA end, TRBJ2-7 fits better; the J call may be wrong. The CDR3 has the sequence CASSPAVNEQYF. Here is the DNA: TGTGCCAGCAGCCCTGCTGTAAACGAGCAGTACTTC.